This is a list of T cell receptor beta chains from one sample in a study of OX40 agonist ivuxolimab in advanced cancers. Data came from immunoSEQ multiplex PCR; TCRdb stores just in-frame clones and leaves some out. Seen here are tens of thousands of clones, approximately 84% observed once, and the top ten hold under 7.5%. The sample consisted of CD4+ or CD8+ T cells sorted from blood, taken in a trial of the OX40 agonist ivuxolimab. The receptor source for this set is an adult with an advanced solid tumor such as melanoma, head and neck, liver or kidney cancer. CDR3s include the opening cysteine and the closing phenylalanine or tryptophan. The order of the fields is clone size, D gene, J gene, V gene, CDR3 DNA, CDR3 protein. A D gene is named only where the DNA matches it firmly. Size tells how often a clone was seen (once, few, many) or the class of an expanded clone, and some rows leave it out.

once | TRBD1 | TRBJ1-5 | TRBV4-1 | TGCGCCAGCAGCCAAGACCGGGACAGGATGCGGCCCCAGCATTTT | CASSQDRDRMRPQHF
- | - | TRBJ1-3 | TRBV30 | TGTGCCAGCTATACTGGAAACACCATATATTTT | CASYTGNTIYF
few | TRBD1 | TRBJ1-2 | TRBV7-2 | TGTGCCAGCCCGGGACAGGGATTCCCCTATGGCTACACCTTC | CASPGQGFPYGYTF
- | TRBD2 | TRBJ2-1 | TRBV18 | TGTGCCAGCTCACCACCGACTAGCAAGGGTCAGGTTGAGCAGTTCTTC | CASSPPTSKGQVEQFF
- | TRBD1 | TRBJ2-6 | TRBV19 | TGTGCCAGTAGTACAAAAGGGACAGGGTACAACGTCCTGACTTTC | CASSTKGTGYNVLTF
- | - | TRBJ2-5 | TRBV6-1 | TGTGCCAGCAGTGAACAGGCGGAAGAGACCCAGTACTTC | CASSEQAEETQYF
- | TRBD2 | TRBJ2-7 | TRBV7-2 | TGTGCCAGCACCCTCGGGACTAGCGTCTCCTACGAGCAGTACTTC | CASTLGTSVSYEQYF
many | TRBD1 | TRBJ1-6 | TRBV7-2 | TGTGCCAGCAGCCCCCGACAGGGACAAGTGATTAATTCACCCCTCCACTTT | CASSPRQGQVINSPLHF
- | TRBD1 | TRBJ1-2 | TRBV5-4 | TGTGCCAGCAGACTAGGGGGAACGACAGGGGATTCCTATGGCTACACCTTC | CASRLGGTTGDSYGYTF
once | TRBD2 | TRBJ2-7 | TRBV7-1 | TGTGCCAGCAGCCCGGGAGGCTACGAGCAGTACTTC | CASSPGGYEQYF
- | - | TRBJ2-1 | TRBV19 | TGTGCCAGCGCGAAGGGTGGGAGCTCCTACAATGAGCAGTTCTTC | CASAKGGSSYNEQFF
- | - | TRBJ1-4 | TRBV7-6 | TGTGCCAGCAGCTTAGGAGCAAAACTGTTTTTT | CASSLGAKLFF
- | - | TRBJ2-1 | TRBV10-1 | TGCGCCAGCAGTGAGATCTCGAGGGGGAATGAGCAGTTCTTC | CASSEISRGNEQFF
- | TRBD2 | TRBJ2-3 | TRBV6-5 | TGTGCCAGCAGGTCGAGCGGGGGTCCAGATACGCAGTATTTT | CASRSSGGPDTQYF
once | TRBD1 | TRBJ1-1 | TRBV5-1 | TGCGCCAGCAGACGAGGGACAGGGGGCTTCGGGACTGAAGCTTTCTTT | CASRRGTGGFGTEAFF
few | - | TRBJ1-5 | TRBV13 | TGTGCCAGCAGCTTAAGGAGTCAGGGGTTCAATCAGCCCCAGCATTTT | CASSLRSQGFNQPQHF
- | - | TRBJ2-4 | TRBV28 | TGTGCCAGCACCGGGAGCCTGGTCGGGGCCAAAAACATTCAGTACTTC | CASTGSLVGAKNIQYF
- | - | TRBJ2-3 | TRBV27 | TGTGCCAGCAGTTTCTACAGCACAGATACGCAGTATTTT | CASSFYSTDTQYF
- | - | TRBJ1-2 | TRBV7-9 | TGTGCCAGCAGCCTCAGTGGTATCATCTATGGCTACACCTTC | CASSLSGIIYGYTF
once | - | TRBJ1-5 | TRBV7-9 | TGTGCCAGCAGCGTCGGGACGTTTCAGCCCCAGCATTTT | CASSVGTFQPQHF
few | TRBD2 | TRBJ2-1 | TRBV5-1 | TGCGCCAGCAGCTTGGTAAGCGGGAGTAACAATGAGCAGTTCTTC | CASSLVSGSNNEQFF
- | - | TRBJ1-1 | TRBV19 | TGTGCCAGTAGTATCCGTAACCGGTACACTGAAGCTTTCTTT | CASSIRNRYTEAFF
- | TRBD1 | TRBJ2-1 | TRBV25-1 | TGTGCCAGCACCGACAGGGTTGAGCAGTTCTTC | CASTDRVEQFF
- | TRBD2 | TRBJ2-3 | TRBV19 | TGTGCCAGTAGTATAGGACTAGCGGGGGCCACAGATACGCAGTATTTT | CASSIGLAGATDTQYF
- | - | TRBJ2-7 | TRBV7-8 | TGTGCCAGCAGCTTAGACTTCCGCGAGCAGTACTTC | CASSLDFREQYF
- | - | TRBJ1-4 | TRBV5-5 | TGTGCCAGCAGCTTGAGGGGAACTAATGAAAAACTGTTTTTT | CASSLRGTNEKLFF
- | TRBD2 | TRBJ2-1 | TRBV11-2 | TGTGCCAGCAGCCCCCGACTAGCGGGATCGGGGAATGAGCAGTTCTTC | CASSPRLAGSGNEQFF
- | TRBD1 | TRBJ1-6 | TRBV27 | TGTGCCACCCGACCAGGGGGTAATTCACCCCTCCACTTT | CATRPGGNSPLHF
few | TRBD2 | TRBJ2-7 | TRBV2 | TGTGCCAGCGGAAAGACTAGCGGAACCTACGAGCAGTACTTC | CASGKTSGTYEQYF
once | - | TRBJ2-6 | TRBV19 | TGTGCCAGTAGTGTGGACAGGAGGGAGATCTCTGGGGCCAACGTCCTGACTTTC | CASSVDRREISGANVLTF
- | - | TRBJ2-1 | TRBV7-3 | TGTGCCAGCAGCTTAGGTCCAGGGAACGCCTACAATGAGCAGTTCTTC | CASSLGPGNAYNEQFF
few | - | TRBJ2-7 | TRBV11-3 | TGTGCCAGCAGCTTAGGCGTCGAGCAGTACTTC | CASSLGVEQYF
- | - | TRBJ2-7 | TRBV5-1 | TGCGCCAGCAGCCCTATAAATAGATACGAGCAGTACTTC | CASSPINRYEQYF
- | TRBD2 | TRBJ2-1 | TRBV11-2 | TGTGCCAGCAGCTTAGGGGGACTAGCAAACAATGAGCAGTTCTTC | CASSLGGLANNEQFF
- | - | TRBJ1-5 | TRBV6-1 | TGTGCCAGCAGTGAAAGGTACAATCAGCCCCAGCATTTT | CASSERYNQPQHF
- | - | TRBJ1-5 | TRBV10-3 | TGTGCCACCAGGGAAGTCGGCAATCAGCCCCAGCATTTT | CATREVGNQPQHF
- | TRBD1 | TRBJ1-1 | TRBV6-5 | TGTGCCAGCAGTTACCGGGGACAGGTGAACACTGAAGCTTTCTTT | CASSYRGQVNTEAFF
- | TRBD2 | TRBJ2-5 | TRBV12-5 | TGTGCTAGTGGAACGACTAGCGGAAAAGAGACCCAGTACTTC | CASGTTSGKETQYF
- | - | TRBJ1-1 | TRBV9 | TGTGCCAGCAGCGCCGGGGAGCCCACTGAAGCTTTCTTT | CASSAGEPTEAFF